This TCR beta chain came from a study of T cell repertoires in cytomegalovirus infection. About the study: Both CMV infection and a matching HLA type were indicated by public TCR beta signatures.

TCRdb recomputed calls from the reads with MiXCR, one row per CDR3 protein. The sample has approximately 500,000 distinct CDR3 sequences; around 27% are singletons. Study-wide points: CMV carriers having the relevant HLA were flagged by cumulative public TCR beta family frequency.

Comment on this clonotype: Its antigen is currently unknown.

With 0 bases removed from V and 10 bases from J, the gap between germline ends came to 18 bases. CDR1 and CDR2 (germline): SGDLS, YYNGEE. This CDR3 contains 15 residues. Sequenced input: PBMCs. The TCR sequence derives from a human donor in good health (CMV status not recorded). Some clones in this sample may be carry-over from other donors' samples. This chain uses TRBV9 with TRBJ2-3; possible D gene TRBD2, 5 bases. The CDR3: CASSVGEGLYAPQYF. For the CDR3, the DNA is TGTGCCAGCAGCGTAGGAGAGGGATTATATGCTCCGCAGTATTTT.